The 2 T cell receptor beta chains in this list originate from one sample, sequenced in a study of early T cells in non-severe SARS-CoV-2 infection. TCRdb re-called the 5' RACE reads through MiXCR, storing one row per CDR3 protein. The data hold around 100,000 distinct CDR3 sequences, with around a sixth observed a single time. Specimen: whole blood. The receptors were gathered from an adult who was a healthcare worker with PCR-confirmed SARS-CoV-2 infection or an uninfected control (not recorded which).

This clonotype was detected many times. The V and J genes are TRBV6-6 and TRBJ2-1; 14 bases fit TRBD2. V shed 2 bases, J shed 8 bases, and the junction held 2 bases outside the gene matches. Germline V CDR1 and CDR2: MNHNY, SVGAGI (reference sequence). This CDR3 comprises 15 residues. The CDR3: CASSYKTSGRDEQFF. DNA of the CDR3: TGTGCCAGCAGTTACAAGACTAGCGGGAGGGATGAGCAGTTCTTC.

The V and J genes are TRBV20-1 and TRBJ1-5; D gene uncertain. The CDR3 loop spans 15 amino acids. V was pared by 1 base and J by 3 bases, with 13 bases between. The germline V gene encodes CDR1 DFQATT and CDR2 SNEGSKA (reference sequence). CDR3 sequence reads: CSARGPGSINQPQHF. The CDR3, as DNA: TGCAGTGCTAGAGGCCCCGGGAGTATCAATCAGCCCCAGCATTTT.